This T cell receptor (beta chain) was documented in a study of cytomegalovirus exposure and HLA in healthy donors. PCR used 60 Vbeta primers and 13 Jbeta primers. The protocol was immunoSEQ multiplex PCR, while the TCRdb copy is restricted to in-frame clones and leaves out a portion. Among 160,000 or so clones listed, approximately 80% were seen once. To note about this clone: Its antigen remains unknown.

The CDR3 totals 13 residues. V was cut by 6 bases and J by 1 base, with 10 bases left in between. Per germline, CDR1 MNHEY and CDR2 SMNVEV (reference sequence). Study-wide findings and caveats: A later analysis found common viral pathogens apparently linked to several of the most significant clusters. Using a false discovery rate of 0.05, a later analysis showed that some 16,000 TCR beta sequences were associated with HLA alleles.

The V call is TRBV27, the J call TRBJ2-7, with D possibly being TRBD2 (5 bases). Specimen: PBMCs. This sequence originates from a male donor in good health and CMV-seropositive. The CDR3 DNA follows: TGTGCCAGCAGCAGGACTCTATCCTACGAGCAGTACTTC. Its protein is CASSRTLSYEQYF.